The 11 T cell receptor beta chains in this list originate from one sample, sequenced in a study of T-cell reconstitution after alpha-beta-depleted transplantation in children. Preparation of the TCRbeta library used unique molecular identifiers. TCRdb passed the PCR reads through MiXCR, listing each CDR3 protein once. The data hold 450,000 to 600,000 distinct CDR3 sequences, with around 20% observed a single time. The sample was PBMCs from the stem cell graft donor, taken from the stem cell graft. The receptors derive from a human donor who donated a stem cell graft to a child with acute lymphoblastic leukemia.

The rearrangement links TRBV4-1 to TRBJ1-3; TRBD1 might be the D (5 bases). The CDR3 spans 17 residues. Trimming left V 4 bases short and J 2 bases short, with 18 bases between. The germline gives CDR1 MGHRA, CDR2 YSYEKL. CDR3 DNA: TGCGCCAGCAGCCTCGGGACCTCGAGAGGTACTGGAAACACCATATATTTT. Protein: CASSLGTSRGTGNTIYF.

The CDR3 loop is CASSYPDREETQYF. The CDR3 DNA follows: TGTGCCAGCAGTTACCCGGACAGAGAAGAGACCCAGTACTTC. V and J are TRBV6-2 or TRBV6-3 and TRBJ2-5; D is possibly TRBD1 (6 bases). This CDR3 is built from 14 residues. V lost 2 bases and J 3 bases, leaving 10 bases between the germline ends. CDR1 is MNHEY and CDR2 is SVGEGT in the germline V gene.

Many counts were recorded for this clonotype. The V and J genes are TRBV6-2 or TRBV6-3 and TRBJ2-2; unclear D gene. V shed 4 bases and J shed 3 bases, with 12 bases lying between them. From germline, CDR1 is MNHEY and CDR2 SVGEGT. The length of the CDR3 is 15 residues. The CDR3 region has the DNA TGTGCCAGCAGTTCAGCATCGTGGGACACCGGGGAGCTGTTTTTT. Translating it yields CASSSASWDTGELFF.

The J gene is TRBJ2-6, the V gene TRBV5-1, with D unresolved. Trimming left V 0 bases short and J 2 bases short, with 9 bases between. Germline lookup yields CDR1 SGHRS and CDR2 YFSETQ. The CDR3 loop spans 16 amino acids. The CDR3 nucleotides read TGCGCCAGCAGCTTGGAGGGTTACCCTGGGGCCAACGTCCTGACTTTC. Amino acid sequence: CASSLEGYPGANVLTF. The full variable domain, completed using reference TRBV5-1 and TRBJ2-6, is KAGVTQTPRYLIKTRGQQVTLSCSPISGHRSVSWYQQTPGQGLQFLFEYFSETQRNKGNFPGRFSGRQFSNSRSEMNVSTLELGDSALYLCASSLEGYPGANVLTFGAGSRLTVL.

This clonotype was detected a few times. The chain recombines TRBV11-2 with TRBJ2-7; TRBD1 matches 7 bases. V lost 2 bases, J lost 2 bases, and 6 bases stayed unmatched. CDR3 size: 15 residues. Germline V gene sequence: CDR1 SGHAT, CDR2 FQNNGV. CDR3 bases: TGTGCCAGCAGCTTAACCCGACAGGGACCCTACGAGCAGTACTTC. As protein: CASSLTRQGPYEQYF. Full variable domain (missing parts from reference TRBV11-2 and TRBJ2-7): EAGVAQSPRYKIIEKRQSVAFWCNPISGHATLYWYQQILGQGPKLLIQFQNNGVVDDSQLPKDRFSAERLKGVDSTLKIQPAKLEDSAVYLCASSLTRQGPYEQYFGPGTRLTVT.

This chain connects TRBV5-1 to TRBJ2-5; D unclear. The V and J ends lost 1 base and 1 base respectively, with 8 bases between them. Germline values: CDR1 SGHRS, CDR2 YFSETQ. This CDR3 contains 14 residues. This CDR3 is CASSLTGSQETQYF. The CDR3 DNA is TGCGCCAGCAGCTTGACCGGGTCCCAAGAGACCCAGTACTTC.

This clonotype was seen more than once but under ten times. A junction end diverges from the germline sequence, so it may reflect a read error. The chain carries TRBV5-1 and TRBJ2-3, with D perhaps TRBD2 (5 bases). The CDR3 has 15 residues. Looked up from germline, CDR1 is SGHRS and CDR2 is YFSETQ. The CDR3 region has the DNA TGCGCCAGCAGCTTGGGGGTGACTAATTCAGATATGCAGTATTTT. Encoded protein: CASSLGVTNSDMQYF.

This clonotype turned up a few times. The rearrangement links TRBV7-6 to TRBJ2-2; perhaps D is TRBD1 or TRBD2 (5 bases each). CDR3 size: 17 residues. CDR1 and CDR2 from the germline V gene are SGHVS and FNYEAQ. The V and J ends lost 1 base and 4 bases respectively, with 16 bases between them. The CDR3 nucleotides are TGTGCCAGCAGCTTAGGCGCAGGGAGATCACGCACCGGGGAGCTGTTTTTT. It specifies CASSLGAGRSRTGELFF. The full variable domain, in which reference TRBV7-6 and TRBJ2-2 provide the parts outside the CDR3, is GAGVSQSPRYKVTKRGQDVALRCDPISGHVSLYWYRQALGQGPEFLTYFNYEAQQDKSGLPNDRFSAERPEGSISTLTIQRTEQRDSAMYRCASSLGAGRSRTGELFFGEGSRLTVL.

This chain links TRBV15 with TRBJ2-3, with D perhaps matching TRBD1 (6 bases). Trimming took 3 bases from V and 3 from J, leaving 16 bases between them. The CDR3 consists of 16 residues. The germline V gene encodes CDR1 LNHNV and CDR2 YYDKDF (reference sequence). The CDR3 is CATSRAQGGWTDTQYF. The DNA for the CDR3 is TGTGCCACCAGCAGGGCACAGGGTGGGTGGACAGATACGCAGTATTTT.

CDR3 nucleotides: TGTGCCAGCAGCTTCCTTACGGGGGGCTACACCTTC. Its translation: CASSFLTGGYTF. The chain combines TRBV7-8 with TRBJ1-2, with D unresolved. This CDR3 has 12 amino acids. Germline values: CDR1 SGHVS, CDR2 FQNEAQ. Deletions cut 3 bases from V and 8 bases from J, with 10 bases between.

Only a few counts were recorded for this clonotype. The CDR3 loop reads CASSQGVGGNTIYF. Here the CDR3 DNA reads TGTGCCAGCAGTCAGGGAGTAGGAGGAAACACCATATATTTT. The chain couples TRBV12-3 or TRBV12-4 to TRBJ1-3; D perhaps matches TRBD1 (5 bases). Trimming removed 5 bases from V and 4 bases from J, with 12 bases in between. The CDR3 runs 14 residues.